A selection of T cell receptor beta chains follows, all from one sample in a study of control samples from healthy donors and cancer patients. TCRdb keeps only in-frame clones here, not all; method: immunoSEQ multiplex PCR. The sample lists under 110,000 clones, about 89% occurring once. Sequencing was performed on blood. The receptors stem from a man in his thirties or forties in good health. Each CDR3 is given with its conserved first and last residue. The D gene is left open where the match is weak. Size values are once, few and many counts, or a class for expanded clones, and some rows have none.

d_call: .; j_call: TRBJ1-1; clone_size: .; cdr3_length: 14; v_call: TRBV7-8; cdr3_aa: CASSLGGRDTEAFF; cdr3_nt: TGTGCCAGCAGCTTAGGTGGCAGGGACACTGAAGCTTTCTTT
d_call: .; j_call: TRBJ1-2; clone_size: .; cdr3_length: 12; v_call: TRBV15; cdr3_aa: CATSRGISGYTF; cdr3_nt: TGTGCCACCAGCAGAGGGATAAGCGGCTACACCTTC
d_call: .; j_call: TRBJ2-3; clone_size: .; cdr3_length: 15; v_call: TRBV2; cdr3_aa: CASRNRLLSTDTQYF; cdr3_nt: TGTGCCAGCAGGAACAGACTCCTTAGCACAGATACGCAGTATTTT
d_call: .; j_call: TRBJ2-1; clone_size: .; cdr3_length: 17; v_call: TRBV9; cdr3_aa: CASSPRRGADPYNEQFF; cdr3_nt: TGTGCCAGCAGCCCCCGTCGAGGAGCGGACCCCTACAATGAGCAGTTCTTC
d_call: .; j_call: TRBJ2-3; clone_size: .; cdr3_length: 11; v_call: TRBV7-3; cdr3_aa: CASTAFSTQYF; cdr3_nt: TGTGCCAGCACGGCGTTCAGTACGCAGTATTTT
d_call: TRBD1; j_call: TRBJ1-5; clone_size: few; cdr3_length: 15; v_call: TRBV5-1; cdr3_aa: CASRDGTADNQPQHF; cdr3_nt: TGCGCCAGCAGGGACGGGACAGCAGACAATCAGCCCCAGCATTTT
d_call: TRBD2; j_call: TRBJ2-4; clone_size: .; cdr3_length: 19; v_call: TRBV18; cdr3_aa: CASSPPLLAGDRAKNIQYF; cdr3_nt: TGTGCCAGCTCACCACCCCTGCTAGCGGGAGACAGGGCCAAAAACATTCAGTACTTC
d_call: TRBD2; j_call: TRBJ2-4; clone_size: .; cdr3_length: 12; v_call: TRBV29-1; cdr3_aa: CSVEGGGDIQYF; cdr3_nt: TGCAGCGTTGAGGGCGGGGGAGACATTCAGTACTTC
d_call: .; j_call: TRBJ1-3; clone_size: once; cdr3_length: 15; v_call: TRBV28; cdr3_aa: CASSLVRASGNTIYF; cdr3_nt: TGTGCCAGCAGTTTAGTGAGGGCCTCTGGAAACACCATATATTTT
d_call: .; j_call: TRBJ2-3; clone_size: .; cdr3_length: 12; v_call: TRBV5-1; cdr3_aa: CASSYRGDTQYF; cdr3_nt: TGCGCCAGCAGCTACAGAGGAGATACGCAGTATTTT
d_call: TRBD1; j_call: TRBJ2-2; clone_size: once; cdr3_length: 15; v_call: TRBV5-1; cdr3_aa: CASSSRTGGTGELFF; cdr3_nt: TGCGCCAGCAGCTCCCGGACAGGCGGCACCGGGGAGCTGTTTTTT
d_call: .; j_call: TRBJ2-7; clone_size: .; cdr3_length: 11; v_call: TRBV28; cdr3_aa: CASSHIYEQYF; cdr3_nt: TGTGCCAGCAGCCATATCTACGAGCAGTACTTC
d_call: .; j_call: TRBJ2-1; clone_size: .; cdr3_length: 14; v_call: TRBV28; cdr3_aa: CASTYSGVYNEQFF; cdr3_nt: TGTGCCAGCACCTACAGTGGGGTATACAATGAGCAGTTCTTC
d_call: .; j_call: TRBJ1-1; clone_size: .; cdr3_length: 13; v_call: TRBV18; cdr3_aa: CASSQMGGRRAFF; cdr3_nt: TGTGCCAGCTCACAAATGGGAGGTCGTCGAGCTTTCTTT
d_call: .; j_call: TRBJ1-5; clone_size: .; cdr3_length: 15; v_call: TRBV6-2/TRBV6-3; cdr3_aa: CASSHRTSFNQPQHF; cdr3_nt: TGTGCCAGCAGTCATCGTACTAGCTTCAATCAGCCCCAGCATTTT
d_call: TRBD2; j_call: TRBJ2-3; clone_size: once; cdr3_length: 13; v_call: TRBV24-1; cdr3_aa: CATSDVYGRSQYF; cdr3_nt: TGTGCCACCAGTGATGTTTACGGGAGGTCGCAGTATTTT
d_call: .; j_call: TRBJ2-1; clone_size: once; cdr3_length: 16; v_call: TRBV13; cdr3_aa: CASSPDSLSSYNEQFF; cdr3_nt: TGTGCCAGCAGCCCGGACAGCCTCAGCTCCTACAATGAGCAGTTCTTC
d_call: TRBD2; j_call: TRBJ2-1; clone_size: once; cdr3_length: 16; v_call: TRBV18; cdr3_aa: CASSRSTSGDYNEQFF; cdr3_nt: TGTGCCAGCTCGCGATCTACTAGCGGTGACTACAATGAGCAGTTCTTC
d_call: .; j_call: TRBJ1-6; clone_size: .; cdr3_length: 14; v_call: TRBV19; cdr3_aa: CASRTGHFNSPLHF; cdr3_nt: TGTGCCAGTAGAACGGGACACTTTAATTCACCCCTCCACTTT
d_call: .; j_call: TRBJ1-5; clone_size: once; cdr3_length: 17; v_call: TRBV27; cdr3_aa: CASRPKAYVISNQPQHF; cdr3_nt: TGTGCCAGCAGGCCCAAGGCCTATGTCATTAGCAATCAGCCCCAGCATTTT
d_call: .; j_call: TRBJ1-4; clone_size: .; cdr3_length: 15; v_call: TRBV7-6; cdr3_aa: CASSSGGGWNEKLFF; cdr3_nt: TGTGCCAGCAGTTCCGGGGGGGGTTGGAATGAAAAACTGTTTTTT
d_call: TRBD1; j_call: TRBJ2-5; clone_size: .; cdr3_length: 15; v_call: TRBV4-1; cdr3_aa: CASSQRTGGVETQYF; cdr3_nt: TGCGCCAGCAGCCAACGGACAGGGGGCGTTGAGACCCAGTACTTC
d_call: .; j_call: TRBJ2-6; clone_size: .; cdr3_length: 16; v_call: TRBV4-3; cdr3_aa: CASSQDVGRGANVLTF; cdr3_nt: TGCGCCAGCAGCCAAGACGTGGGCCGTGGGGCCAACGTCCTGACTTTC
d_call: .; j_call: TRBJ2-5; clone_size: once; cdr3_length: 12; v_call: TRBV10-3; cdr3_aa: CAISEVGETQYF; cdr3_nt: TGTGCCATCAGTGAGGTCGGGGAGACCCAGTACTTC
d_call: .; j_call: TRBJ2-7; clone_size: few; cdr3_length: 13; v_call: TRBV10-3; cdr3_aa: CAISAPGRYEQYF; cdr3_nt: TGTGCCATCAGTGCTCCGGGACGGTACGAGCAGTACTTC
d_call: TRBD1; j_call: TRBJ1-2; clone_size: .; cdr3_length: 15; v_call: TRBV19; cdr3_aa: CASMGGAGGNYGYTF; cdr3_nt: TGTGCCAGTATGGGGGGTGCAGGGGGAAACTATGGCTACACCTTC
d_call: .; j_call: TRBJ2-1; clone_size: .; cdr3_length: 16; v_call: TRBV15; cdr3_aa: CATSNPHDQYDNEQFF; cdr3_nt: TGTGCCACCAGCAACCCCCACGATCAGTACGACAATGAGCAGTTCTTC
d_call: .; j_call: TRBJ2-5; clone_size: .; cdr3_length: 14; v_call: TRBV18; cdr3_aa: CASSQGRSPETQYF; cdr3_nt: TGTGCCAGCTCACAGGGACGAAGCCCAGAGACCCAGTACTTC
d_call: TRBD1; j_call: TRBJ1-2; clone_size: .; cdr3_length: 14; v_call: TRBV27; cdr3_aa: CASSPGQGNYGYTF; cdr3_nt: TGTGCCAGCAGCCCAGGACAGGGGAACTATGGCTACACCTTC